The 20 T cell receptor beta chains below were found in one sample sequenced in a study of T-cell reconstitution after alpha-beta-depleted transplantation in children. Molecular barcoding with unique molecular identifiers was used for the TCRbeta library. TCRdb processed the PCR reads anew with MiXCR; each CDR3 protein has one entry. The sample has 800,000 to 1,000,000 distinct CDR3 sequences, about 30% seen once. The starting material was PBMCs, mostly from graft donor cells, obtained 360 days after TCRalphabeta/CD19-depleted stem cell transplant. These receptors were collected from a boy younger than two who had a stem cell transplant for SCID, so the T cells may come from the graft donor.

This clonotype has a handful of counts. The rearrangement links TRBV15 to TRBJ2-5, with D possibly called TRBD1 or TRBD2 (5 bases each). The ends were cut back, 1 base at V and 3 bases at J, with 12 bases in the middle. The CDR3 sequence is 15 residues long. The germline gives CDR1 LNHNV, CDR2 YYDKDF (reference sequence). CDR3 in DNA: TGTGCCACCAGCAGAGTCGGGACGTCGAAAGAGACCCAGTACTTC. Its protein is CATSRVGTSKETQYF.

Points on this clonotype: The junction and the germline gene differ at one end; a read error may be behind it. The V gene is TRBV6-1, the J gene TRBJ2-1; 13 bases map to TRBD2. The CDR3 is 15 amino acids. The germline gives CDR1 MNHNS, CDR2 SASEGT. The CDR3 protein is CASSATSGGYNEQIF. In nucleotides, the CDR3 is TGTGCCAGCAGTGCGACTAGCGGGGGGTACAATGAGCAGATCTTC.

Many counts were recorded for this clonotype. The chain recombines TRBV9 with TRBJ2-1; 8 positions agree with TRBD2. J lost 7 bases, V lost 1 base, and 7 bases had no gene match. This CDR3 is 15 amino acids long. CDR1 SGDLS and CDR2 YYNGEE come from the germline V gene. CDR3 protein: CASSVRLAGSNEQFF. CDR3 DNA sequence: TGTGCCAGCAGCGTACGCCTAGCGGGTAGTAATGAGCAGTTCTTC.

This clonotype was counted between two and nine times. The chain employs TRBV15 and TRBJ1-2; no definite D call. The CDR3 loop spans 13 amino acids. The germline CDR1 and CDR2 sequences are LNHNV and YYDKDF (reference sequence). Trimming pared 5 bases from V and 4 bases from J, leaving 11 bases between. The CDR3 sequence is CATSEGMSYGYTF. The CDR3 region has the DNA TGTGCCACCAGCGAGGGAATGAGCTATGGCTACACCTTC.

The V gene is TRBV7-6, the J gene TRBJ2-1; D unclear. The CDR3 extends over 16 amino acids. Looked up from germline, CDR1 is SGHVS and CDR2 is FNYEAQ. V was cut by 5 bases and J by 1 base, with 15 bases left in between. The chain's CDR3 is CASSPPRPSSYNEQFF. The CDR3 coding sequence is TGTGCCAGCAGCCCCCCCCGGCCCTCTTCCTACAATGAGCAGTTCTTC.

This sequence joins TRBV10-3 and TRBJ2-5; 8 positions match TRBD2. Germline-derived CDR1 and CDR2 are ENHRY and SYGVKD. With V trimmed by 11 bases and J by 6 bases, 14 bases remained unmatched. CDR3 length equals 14 residues. The CDR3 loop is CAAGGGGPGKTQYF. The DNA for the CDR3 is TGTGCCGCTGGCGGCGGGGGGCCCGGGAAGACCCAGTACTTC.

The chain uses TRBV4-2 and TRBJ2-1, with D tentatively TRBD2 (6 bases). Per germline, CDR1 LGHNA and CDR2 YNFKEQ. The ends were cut back, 4 bases at V and 0 bases at J, with 16 bases in the middle. The CDR3 consists of 17 residues. The DNA of the CDR3 is TGTGCCAGCAGCCCAAGGAGGGAAAGGAGCTCCTACAATGAGCAGTTCTTC. Amino acid sequence: CASSPRRERSSYNEQFF.

The chain has TRBV12-3 or TRBV12-4 and TRBJ1-6; D gene unclear. The CDR3 contains 14 residues. Trimming removed 3 bases from V and 10 bases from J, with 13 bases in between. CDR3 bases: TGTGCCAGCAGTTTCGAGGGCGCGGGGTCACCCCTCCACTTT. Translating it yields CASSFEGAGSPLHF.

The chain carries TRBV5-1 and TRBJ2-7; D call uncertain. Germline CDR1 is SGHRS and CDR2 is YFSETQ. The CDR3 is 15 amino acids. V dropped 3 bases and J dropped 5 bases, with 18 bases sitting between them. CDR3 sequence (DNA): TGCGCCAGCAGCTCTGGGCCGTCAACCTTGGACGAGCAGTACTTC. Translation: CASSSGPSTLDEQYF.

The chain joins TRBV12-3 or TRBV12-4 to TRBJ1-2; 7 bases match TRBD1. The CDR3 has 15 amino acids. With 5 bases clipped from V and 0 bases from J, the junction kept 6 bases outside the gene matches. CDR3 in DNA: TGTGCCAGCAGTGCCTCGGGGACAGCTAACTATGGCTACACCTTC. Its translation: CASSASGTANYGYTF.

This rearrangement joins TRBV28 to TRBJ2-7; the match to TRBD1 covers 8 bases. CDR3 length equals 16 residues. The V gene's germline CDR1 is MDHEN and CDR2 SYDVKM. V shed 3 bases and J 3 bases; nucleotides not matched to a gene: 10. CDR3 bases: TGTGCCAGCAGTTTCGGGACAGGTCCCCTTTACTACGAGCAGTACTTC. Protein: CASSFGTGPLYYEQYF.

This rearrangement joins TRBV28 to TRBJ2-7, with unresolved D. This CDR3 region has 14 residues. V was pared by 3 bases and J by 2 bases, with 11 bases between. Germline CDR1 reads MDHEN; CDR2 reads SYDVKM. For the CDR3, the DNA is TGTGCCAGCAGTTTGGATCACTTCGCCTACGAGCAGTACTTC. It specifies CASSLDHFAYEQYF.

This clonotype showed up just a few times. V usage is TRBV28 and J usage is TRBJ1-2, with 12 bases lining up with TRBD1. The CDR3 is made up of 15 amino acids. After removal of 6 bases from V and 4 bases from J, the junction contained 6 bases not matched to a gene. Germline CDR1 MDHEN, CDR2 SYDVKM. CDR3 protein: CASRAPGQGAYGYTF. In DNA, the CDR3 is TGTGCCAGCAGGGCTCCGGGACAGGGGGCCTATGGCTACACCTTC.

The J gene is TRBJ1-2, the V gene TRBV27; D is unclear. Germline CDR1 MNHEY, CDR2 SMNVEV (reference sequence). The length of the CDR3 is 13 residues. V was pared by 2 bases and J by 5 bases, with 9 bases between. The CDR3 region has the DNA TGTGCCAGCAGTTTAGAGTGCGTGTATGGCTACACCTTC. It is translated as CASSLECVYGYTF.

For the CDR3, the DNA is TGTGCCAGCAGTTTTAACCTTCGGGGGACAGATACGCAGTATTTT. Protein: CASSFNLRGTDTQYF. J is TRBJ2-3 and V is TRBV12-3 or TRBV12-4; the D gene is possibly TRBD2 (6 bases). V lost 3 bases and J lost 3, with 13 bases in between. The CDR3 length is 15 residues.

This clonotype was seen a handful of times. This sequence joins TRBV30 and TRBJ1-1; D perhaps matches TRBD1 (6 bases). Germline-derived CDR1 and CDR2 are GTSNPN and SVGIG (reference sequence). Trimming left V 7 bases short and J 1 base short, with 13 bases between. The CDR3 is 13 residues long. The CDR3 region has the DNA TGTGCCTTCGATGGGGGCCGGAACACTGAAGCTTTCTTT. This translates into CAFDGGRNTEAFF.

A few counts support this clonotype. The rearrangement uses TRBV20-1 and TRBJ2-3, with D possibly being TRBD2 (6 bases). The CDR3 totals 13 residues. CDR1 DFQATT and CDR2 SNEGSKA come from the germline V gene (reference sequence). Trimming removed 6 bases from V and 5 bases from J, with 15 bases in between. Written as DNA, the CDR3 is TGCAGTGCGACTGGCGGGGACCAAGATACGCAGTATTTT. It specifies CSATGGDQDTQYF.

V gene TRBV28 combines with J gene TRBJ2-2; D is undetermined. V was shortened by 5 bases and J by 5 bases, with 9 bases between the two germline ends. Germline V lookup: CDR1 MDHEN, CDR2 SYDVKM. The CDR3 is made up of 13 amino acids. In DNA form, the CDR3 reads TGTGCCAGCAGTCCCCCCGTGACCGGGGAGCTGTTTTTT. Residues: CASSPPVTGELFF.

This clonotype was seen only a few times. This rearrangement joins TRBV20-1 to TRBJ2-7; 7 positions agree with TRBD1. V lost 5 bases, J lost 4 bases, and 8 bases stayed unmatched. This CDR3 is built from 13 residues. The germline gives CDR1 DFQATT, CDR2 SNEGSKA (reference sequence). The CDR3 coding sequence is TGCAGTGCTCGTACGACAGGGCGGTACGAGCAGTACTTC. It yields the protein CSARTTGRYEQYF.

The V call is TRBV9, the J call TRBJ2-3; D unresolved. Germline assignment: CDR1 SGDLS and CDR2 YYNGEE. The ends were cut back, 6 bases at V and 6 bases at J, with 23 bases in the middle. There are 16 residues in the CDR3. The CDR3 is CASTPHFRIGSDTQYF. Here the CDR3 DNA reads TGTGCCAGCACCCCGCATTTCCGAATAGGGTCCGATACGCAGTATTTT. Using reference TRBV9 and TRBJ2-3 for the parts outside the CDR3, the full variable domain is DSGVTQTPKHLITATGQRVTLRCSPRSGDLSVYWYQQSLDQGLQFLIQYYNGEERAKGNILERFSAQQFPDLHSELNLSSLELGDSALYFCASTPHFRIGSDTQYFGPGTRLTVL.